This T cell receptor (beta chain) is from a study of early T cells in non-severe SARS-CoV-2 infection. Individual cDNA molecules each received unique molecular identifiers attached to them. Each CDR3 protein gets one entry after TCRdb re-called the 5' RACE reads with MiXCR. The sample carries under 70,000 distinct CDR3 sequences, under 15% recorded once. Germline CDR1 reads LNHDA; CDR2 reads SQIVND (reference sequence). Trimming cost V 5 bases and J 0 bases, with 26 bases left between them. The CDR3 consists of 19 residues. The sequence came from an adult who was a healthcare worker with PCR-confirmed SARS-CoV-2 infection or an uninfected control (not recorded which). The chain joins TRBV19 to TRBJ2-7; weak D call: TRBD1 (5 bases). The sample was whole blood, taken at baseline. CDR3 DNA: TGTGCCAGTAGTCACCGGCGCAGGGCCAACCCTAGGAGCTCCTACGAGCAGTACTTC. Amino acid sequence: CASSHRRRANPRSSYEQYF.